This T cell receptor beta chain stems from a study of cytomegalovirus exposure and HLA in healthy donors. Study-wide context: In a later analysis, the approximately 120 validation repertoires were reported to have used the same platform as the 650 to 800 first-cohort repertoires. The study, taken as a whole, reports: According to reports, the classifier identified cytomegalovirus status with high specificity and sensitivity.

V lost 0 bases and J 4 bases, leaving 16 bases between the germline ends. The CDR3 covers 16 residues. From germline, CDR1 is SGHRS and CDR2 YFSETQ. This table comes from immunoSEQ multiplex PCR, and its TCRdb copy is limited to in-frame clones, with some not included. The repertoire holds around 70,000 clones, with less than 95% as singletons. This clone was seen a handful of times. Its cognate antigen is unknown. This sequence joins TRBV5-1 and TRBJ2-5; TRBD2 is a possible D gene (6 bases). The sequencing input was PBMCs. The sequence was obtained from a woman aged 18-29 years in good health and CMV-seronegative. CDR3 bases: TGCGCCAGCAGCTTGGAGAGGGGCGGGGCAAGAGAGACCCAGTACTTC. Translated, it gives CASSLERGGARETQYF.